This paragraph reports one T cell receptor beta chain. The antigen is undetermined. The data were obtained in a study of CD8 T cells in Susac syndrome. V shed 3 bases, J shed 4 bases, and the junction held 4 bases outside the gene matches. The CDR3 totals 15 residues. The T cells that were sequenced for TCR beta were CD8+ and CD4+ cells from blood. The authors negatively isolated CD8+ and CD4+ T cells and FACS-enriched TEMRA cells. General study results and limits: The authors acknowledged that their TCR sequencing and HLA analysis involved a relatively small number of individuals.

An input of 0.5 to 1 ug of RNA was subjected to reverse transcription using random hexamers. Across 54 Vbeta and 13 Jbeta, TCR beta CDR3 was amplified with immunoSEQ multiplex PCR. Each CDR3 protein is one row after TCRdb ran MiXCR on the immunoSEQ multiplex PCR reads. This table has under 550,000 distinct CDR3 sequences, 85% appearing once. Sequencing was done on a sample of CD8+ T cells from PBMCs. The chain links TRBV12-3 or TRBV12-4 to TRBJ2-5; 11 bases map to TRBD1. This sequence was found in a human donor with multiple sclerosis. The CDR3 sequence: CASSLWTGGGETQYF. CDR3 nucleotides: TGTGCCAGCAGTTTGTGGACAGGGGGCGGAGAGACCCAGTACTTC.